This note documents a single TCR beta chain sequence. The antigen it binds to is not known. Base quality data are lacking; no much larger clone is found one base away. Per the germline V gene (reference sequence), LNHDA is the CDR1 and SQIVND is the CDR2. There are 13 amino acids in the CDR3, from cysteine to phenylalanine inclusive. Only the CDR3 region is kept as DNA, spanning 39 bases read in frame from base 1. The germline ends are 8 bases apart after V is trimmed by 3 bases and J by 3 bases. This record comes from a study of cytomegalovirus exposure and HLA in healthy donors (dated by TCRdb to about 2017). About the investigation overall: An earlier analysis of 587 of the donors reported 250 to 300 Gb of sequence data and around 110 million unique TCR beta sequences obtained from 150 million to 200 million T cells. The study was designed to test whether signatures of past pathogen exposure could be identified by cataloging public T cell receptors. An early release covering over 500 HLA-typed donors comprised about 300 gigabases of sequencing data and around 86 million unique TCR sequences. In a later genetic analysis, genome-wide SNP genotypes for about 55% of the roughly 670 donors were used, and that subset was treated as a discovery cohort. Every repertoire in the discovery cohort had been generated on one and the same sequencing platform. HLA typing included class I and class II loci at four-digit resolution. Besides the first cohort of roughly 700 subjects, a separate validation cohort made up of 120 different subjects was used. Of the roughly 400 genotyped donors, 81% fell in the genetic ancestry cluster associated with self-reported Caucasian donors. Donor age, sex, ethnicity and CMV serostatus were compiled alongside the repertoire data. The study used immunosequencing to profile the T cell repertoires of more than 650 subjects and linked those repertoires to cytomegalovirus serostatus. Because of strong linkage in the cohort, 5 or 6 DR-DQ haplotypes were treated as single units for association and clustering. Typing coverage varied by locus: roughly 620-640 donors for A, B, C, DRB1 and DQB1; approximately 500 for DQA1; about 600 for DPA1; fewer than 480 for DPB1. In an earlier analysis of about 590 of the donors, high-throughput TCR beta sequencing was used to judge whether each TCR beta V gene segment behaved as functional or pseudogenic. On average, 235,054 unique TCR beta nucleotide sequences were sequenced per donor among more than 350 genotyped donors of the cohort, with roughly 18% of those sequences being non-productive. A later analysis re-analyzed previously published TCR beta repertoires from 666 donors and added high-resolution HLA genotyping to study TCR occurrence patterns. The later analysis used no new phenotypic data to find candidate immune exposures, relying instead on TCR beta sequences and their occurrence across donors. To predict cytomegalovirus infection status, the study brought together high-throughput TCR immunosequencing, statistical association of individual TCRs with disease status, and machine learning. The paper's findings and limits, for the study overall: Compared with equally common non-associated chains, HLA-associated TCR beta chains in a later analysis were more clonally expanded and had lower generation probabilities. In a later analysis, the rate of TCR association differed among HLA loci, with DRB1 alleles having the most associated TCRs and HLA-C alleles having the fewest. Broadly in line with IMGT annotations, most TCR beta V segments showed up in productive rearrangements about 87% or about 30% of the time in an earlier analysis of a few hundred of the donors. A later analysis reported that several top co-occurrence clusters appeared linked to parvovirus B19, influenza, CMV and Epstein-Barr virus. Linkage disequilibrium might explain the correlated functional status among segregating V segments, but an unknown experimental factor could not be excluded. The authors suggested that the approach could potentially be generalized to other disease states and immunological phenotypes. In a later genetic analysis, fewer N-insertions in productive TCRs were reported among donors in an Asian-associated ancestry cluster than the roughly 700-donor mean. Some IMGT-functional V segments, including TRBV6-2 and TRBV6-3, could not be distinguished by the 87-base-pair reads and were therefore excluded. V-gene and J-gene trimming of TCR beta chains was associated with a missense DCLRE1C variant in a later genetic analysis, and the association was replicated in an independent cohort. Sequencing depth was assumed to be roughly uniform across donors in the presence/absence analyses, though that assumption may not hold. According to a later analysis, most CMV-associated TCR beta chains appeared to be HLA-restricted, and the HLA associations seemed to be driven largely by CMV exposure. Because HLA typing was unavailable for some donors at each locus, only the typed subset was used in association tests. In the study, approximately 160 TCR beta chains were listed as associated with cytomegalovirus. A cluster of highly shared sequence variants was judged likely to be a technical artifact of the sequencing pipeline. When HLA alleles, especially DR and DQ, strongly co-occurred, attributing TCR associations to individual alleles was difficult. Three of the identified cytomegalovirus-associated TCR beta chains were confirmed in vitro to be specific for cytomegalovirus antigens. For the cohort, immune exposure information was limited to CMV serostatus. In a later analysis, 15,000 to 20,000 TCR beta sequences were associated with specific HLA alleles at a false discovery rate of 0.05. The earlier analysis of about 600 of the donors excluded seventeen rarely observed V segments, including chromosome 9 orphons, because counts were too low. Only TCR beta chains were sequenced in this cohort, and the absence of alpha or paired-chain data limited detectable features. Across donors, most TCR sequences were observed very rarely, whereas some public TCRs were present in many individuals. A further reported finding was that TCR beta sequences accurately predicted the HLA-A and HLA-B alleles for most subjects in the first cohort. The classifier was reported to diagnose cytomegalovirus status with high specificity and sensitivity in both the original and validation cohorts.

In total, just over 650 healthy bone marrow donors made up the cohort. At the time of sampling, every cohort member was nominally healthy, though immune exposures that went unrecorded were likely present. The donor tested CMV seronegative, placing the donor among the 350 to 400 seronegative members of the cohort. Each donor provided a peripheral blood sample, and peripheral blood mononuclear cells were used for TCR beta sequencing. Genomic DNA extraction from the blood cell samples was performed with the Qiagen DNeasy Blood Extraction Kit. Libraries were made using the immunoSEQ multiplex PCR assay. For the multiplex PCR, a mixture combining 60 forward primers for TCR Vbeta segments and 13 reverse primers for TCR Jbeta segments was used. The CDR3 region of rearranged TCR beta genes was amplified from genomic DNA with a multiplex PCR assay. The Illumina HiSeq System was used to sequence the amplified TCR beta libraries as 87-base-pair reads. Concerning the study's data processing: In a later analysis, tens of millions of unique TCR beta chains were counted across the 650 to 750 repertoires, and roughly 9.9 million of these chains were shared by at least two donors. Raw reads were error-corrected and collapsed into unique sequences with a nearest-neighbor algorithm that merged closely related sequences to remove PCR and sequencing errors. To assign V, D and J gene segments, CDR3 sequences were aligned to IMGT reference sequences. Each retained sequence needed at least a six-nucleotide match to both a V gene segment and a J gene segment. A rearrangement was called productive if the CDR3 had no stop codons and remained in frame with V and J, and every other rearrangement was called non-productive. CDR3 was defined according to IMGT convention as the region running from the second conserved V-encoded cysteine to the conserved J-encoded phenylalanine. In an earlier analysis of around 640 of the donors, sequences lacking an unambiguous match to a single V gene segment were excluded. An earlier analysis of almost 600 of the donors classified V segments as functional when productive rearrangements were above 56.7% and as segregating when the standard deviation between donors was above 5%. A statistical classification framework was built to diagnose cytomegalovirus status from the catalog of TCR beta chain sequences. In a later analysis, TCR nucleotide sequences were compared against IMGT/GENE-DB human TR gene sequences so that V and J genes could be assigned. A later analysis assigned CDR3 sequences and most-parsimonious VDJ recombination scenarios with the TCRdist pipeline. In a later analysis, each TCR beta chain was defined by its CDR3 amino acid sequence together with its V-gene family, and reads lacking a unique V-gene family were excluded. In a later analysis, a few hundred highly shared, low-generation-probability nucleotide sequences were removed to address suspected cross-contamination and a sequencing artifact. In a later analysis, a clonal expansion index was calculated for each public chain from normalized within-repertoire ranks of inferred template counts. In a later analysis, generation probabilities were computed with a VDJ recombination model fitted to out-of-frame rearrangements, and the resulting probabilities were checked against IGoR. Hypergeometric tests were used in a later analysis to score TCR-TCR, TCR-HLA and TCR-CMV co-occurrence, with a repertoire-size bias correction applied to the TCR pairs. A later analysis estimated false discovery rates by permuting HLA or CMV assignments 20 times. In a later analysis, co-occurring TCRs were grouped using DBSCAN, and TCRdist sequence similarity was added for clustering within HLA-allele-positive subsets. Co-occurrence clustering excluded repertoires with fewer than 30,000 or more than 120,000 public chains, plus five with anomalous nucleotide sharing. TCRdb's version of the immuneACCESS table is confined to in-frame rearrangements and falls short of the full clone set. An unresolved V gene accounts for under half of the shortfall where checked; the remainder is of unknown origin. V, J and clone size derive from that table, while D and trimming were established from the DNA sequence. For this sample there are roughly 100,000 clones; roughly 75% appear just once. Of the sample, 2% to 2.5% is held by the ten largest clones.

Material for sequencing was PBMCs. This chain joins TRBV19 to TRBJ1-2; no confident D gene assignment can be made. This TCR was sampled from a man between 40 and 49 years old in good health and CMV-seronegative. Here the CDR3 is given as CASSMSGHYGYTF. The sequenced DNA: TGTGCCAGTAGTATGAGCGGCCACTATGGCTACACCTTC.